This is a list of T cell receptor beta chains from one sample in a study of cytomegalovirus exposure and HLA in healthy donors. Only in-frame clones appear in the TCRdb table, and some are missing; sequencing was by immunoSEQ multiplex PCR. The sample yields 160,000 or so clones, around 80% seen once. The specimen was PBMCs. The receptors here all came from a woman between 40 and 50 years old in good health and CMV-seronegative. CDR3s include the opening cysteine and the closing phenylalanine or tryptophan. Each record gives: clone size, D gene, J gene, V gene, CDR3 protein, CDR3 DNA. D genes are given only for firm matches. Size is omitted from some rows. Given values are once, few, many or a class for expanded clones.

. TRBD1 TRBJ2-2 TRBV29-1 CSGLQGAAGELFF TGCAGCGGTTTACAGGGGGCTGCCGGGGAGCTGTTTTTT
. . TRBJ2-3 TRBV11-2 CASSLQGSTDTQYF TGTGCCAGCAGCTTACAGGGAAGCACAGATACGCAGTATTTT
few TRBD2 TRBJ2-1 TRBV10-3 CAISLRGDEQFF TGTGCCATCAGCTTGCGGGGGGATGAGCAGTTCTTC
. TRBD1 TRBJ2-7 TRBV9 CASSVDTGGSEQYF TGTGCCAGCAGCGTAGACACAGGGGGCAGCGAGCAGTACTTC
. . TRBJ2-2 TRBV7-9 CASSRKGPNTGELFF TGTGCCAGCAGCCGCAAGGGGCCAAACACCGGGGAGCTGTTTTTT
few . TRBJ2-2 TRBV9 CASSVAFGELFF TGTGCCAGCAGCGTAGCTTTCGGGGAGCTGTTTTTT
. . TRBJ1-2 TRBV6-5 CASSEQASYGYTF TGTGCCAGCAGTGAGCAAGCTAGCTATGGCTACACCTTC
. . TRBJ1-1 TRBV7-6 CASSRGAGVGTEAFF TGTGCCAGCAGCCGGGGCGCGGGGGTCGGGACTGAAGCTTTCTTT
. . TRBJ2-7 TRBV5-1 CASSLGGYEQYF TGCGCCAGCAGCTTGGGAGGATACGAGCAGTACTTC
. TRBD2 TRBJ2-3 TRBV12-5 CASGSSGREVGTQYF TGTGCTAGTGGCTCTAGCGGGAGGGAAGTTGGTACGCAGTATTTT
many . TRBJ1-1 TRBV19 CASSFGGTEAFF TGTGCCAGTAGTTTCGGGGGGACTGAAGCTTTCTTT
. TRBD1 TRBJ2-5 TRBV5-4 CASSPGDRAQETQYF TGTGCCAGCAGCCCAGGGGACAGGGCTCAAGAGACCCAGTACTTC
. TRBD2 TRBJ2-3 TRBV5-1 CASSSLTSGSSTDTQYF TGCGCCAGCAGCTCCTTGACTAGCGGGTCTAGCACAGATACGCAGTATTTT
. TRBD2 TRBJ2-5 TRBV7-2 CASSLWASGDQETQYF TGTGCCAGCAGCCTTTGGGCTAGCGGGGACCAAGAGACCCAGTACTTC
. . TRBJ1-5 TRBV27 CASSSPGQPQHF TGTGCCAGCAGTTCTCCGGGTCAGCCCCAGCATTTT
few . TRBJ2-2 TRBV19 CASTLAPNTGELFF TGTGCCAGTACCCTAGCTCCGAACACCGGGGAGCTGTTTTTT
few TRBD1 TRBJ1-1 TRBV6-1 CASRGQGRGTEAFF TGTGCCAGCAGGGGACAGGGTCGAGGGACTGAAGCTTTCTTT
. . TRBJ1-5 TRBV6-4 CASSVLQGGSNQPQHF TGTGCCAGCAGTGTCCTACAGGGCGGTAGCAATCAGCCCCAGCATTTT
. . TRBJ1-2 TRBV6-5 CASTRGGSNYGYTF TGTGCCAGCACCAGAGGCGGTTCTAACTATGGCTACACCTTC
. . TRBJ2-7 TRBV4-3 CASSQGGNYEQYF TGCGCCAGCAGCCAAGGCGGAAACTACGAGCAGTACTTC
. TRBD1 TRBJ2-7 TRBV7-9 CASSPEDRVSVEQYF TGTGCCAGCAGCCCAGAGGACAGGGTATCTGTCGAGCAGTACTTC
. TRBD2 TRBJ2-2 TRBV5-1 CASSSGLAGNTGELFF TGCGCCAGCAGCTCCGGACTAGCGGGGAACACCGGGGAGCTGTTTTTT
. . TRBJ2-5 TRBV5-1 CASSLSQGKETQYF TGCGCCAGCAGCTTGTCCCAGGGAAAAGAGACCCAGTACTTC
. TRBD2 TRBJ2-3 TRBV29-1 CSALSGSTDTQYF TGCAGCGCCCTTAGCGGGAGCACAGATACGCAGTATTTT
once . TRBJ1-2 TRBV7-2 CASSRMERTPVF TGTGCCAGCAGCCGGATGGAAAGGACTCCCGTCTTC
. . TRBJ1-3 TRBV28 CASSLYSRGTGNTIYF TGTGCCAGCAGTTTATACTCCCGGGGAACAGGAAACACCATATATTTT
. . TRBJ2-3 TRBV30 CAWSVGGVDTQYF TGTGCCTGGAGTGTCGGGGGAGTTGATACGCAGTATTTT
. . TRBJ1-2 TRBV20-1 CSAIRFGYTF TGCAGTGCTATCCGGTTTGGCTACACCTTC
. . TRBJ1-3 TRBV21-1 CASSKAGRGCGNTIYF TGTGCCAGCAGCAAAGCGGGCAGGGGTTGTGGAAACACCATATATTTT
. . TRBJ1-1 TRBV6-6 CASSYTGRGMNTEAFF TGTGCCAGCAGTTACACGGGGAGGGGAATGAACACTGAAGCTTTCTTT
. . TRBJ1-1 TRBV5-4 CASSLPDMNTEAFF TGTGCCAGCAGCTTGCCCGACATGAACACTGAAGCTTTCTTT
. . TRBJ1-2 TRBV9 CASRDTSYGYTF TGTGCCAGCAGAGACACCAGCTATGGCTACACCTTC
. . TRBJ1-2 TRBV5-1 CASSLEQGGNYGYTF TGCGCCAGCAGCTTGGAACAGGGTGGAAACTATGGCTACACCTTC
. . TRBJ2-7 TRBV7-6 CASSPSREQYF TGTGCCAGCAGCCCCTCCCGGGAGCAGTACTTC
. . TRBJ1-2 TRBV6-5 CASRGVGGYGYTF TGTGCCAGCAGGGGAGTGGGAGGCTATGGCTACACCTTC
. . TRBJ1-2 TRBV5-6 CASSLLGAGYGYTF TGTGCCAGCAGCTTGCTAGGGGCAGGGTATGGCTACACCTTC
. TRBD2 TRBJ2-5 TRBV5-1 CATSQAGVRTRETQYF TGCGCCACCTCACAAGCGGGAGTGAGAACTAGGGAGACCCAGTACTTC
. . TRBJ1-1 TRBV4-1 CASREGTEAFF TGCGCCAGCAGAGAGGGCACTGAAGCTTTCTTT
. . TRBJ2-3 TRBV7-6 CASSSPDTFTDTQYF TGTGCCAGCAGCTCCCCGGACACCTTCACAGATACGCAGTATTTT
. TRBD1 TRBJ2-6 TRBV5-1 CASSYGTGQGAGANVLTF TGCGCCAGCAGCTACGGGACAGGGCAAGGTGCTGGGGCCAACGTCCTGACTTTC
few . TRBJ1-2 TRBV5-6 CASSLMSSNYGYTF TGTGCCAGCAGCTTGATGAGTTCTAACTATGGCTACACCTTC
. TRBD1 TRBJ2-7 TRBV27 CASSPGTGVTYEQYF TGTGCCAGCAGTCCCGGGACAGGCGTAACCTACGAGCAGTACTTC
. TRBD1 TRBJ1-4 TRBV10-1 CASRTIATGQGWEKLFF TGCGCCAGCAGGACCATCGCGACCGGACAGGGTTGGGAAAAACTGTTTTTT
once TRBD1 TRBJ1-2 TRBV7-9 CAVKRGLSGRRPFGYTF TGTGCCGTGAAGAGGGGGCTTTCGGGTCGAAGGCCTTTCGGCTACACCTTC
. . TRBJ1-5 TRBV28 CASREVWKNSNQPQHF TGTGCCAGCAGAGAGGTTTGGAAGAATAGCAATCAGCCCCAGCATTTT
. TRBD1 TRBJ1-1 TRBV13 CASSGLGTGTNTEAFF TGTGCCAGCAGCGGCCTGGGGACAGGGACGAACACTGAAGCTTTCTTT
. TRBD2 TRBJ2-3 TRBV13 CASSLSIAGGFNTDTQYF TGTGCCAGCAGCTTGTCGATAGCGGGGGGGTTTAACACAGATACGCAGTATTTT
few . TRBJ2-1 TRBV27 CASSLFPPLTSYNEQFF TGTGCCAGCAGTTTATTCCCTCCGCTCACTTCCTACAATGAGCAGTTCTTC
. . TRBJ2-7 TRBV7-6 CASGGGPYEQYF TGTGCCAGCGGTGGGGGCCCCTACGAGCAGTACTTC
. . TRBJ1-1 TRBV12-5 CASGTAGAWGKTTEAFF TGTGCTAGTGGTACCGCGGGGGCGTGGGGGAAAACCACTGAAGCTTTCTTT
. TRBD2 TRBJ2-1 TRBV11-3 CASSLQSGGYNNEQFF TGTGCCAGCAGCTTGCAAAGCGGGGGGTACAACAATGAGCAGTTCTTC
. TRBD1 TRBJ1-2 TRBV10-3 CAISESDRSGYTF TGTGCCATCAGTGAGTCGGACAGGAGTGGCTACACCTTC
few . TRBJ2-3 TRBV9 CASSVDLPSSTDTQYF TGTGCCAGCAGCGTAGACTTACCTTCTAGCACAGATACGCAGTATTTT